This TCR beta chain is drawn from a study of blood T cell repertoires in COVID-19 (dated by TCRdb to 2020 to 2022). A note on the overall study: The collaborator samples originated in the United States, Italy and Spain and spanned the acute and convalescent phases of COVID-19. The prospective study material was composed of cDNA or gDNA derived from T cells, B-cell-depleted T cells, or PBMCs. Deeply sampled blood TCRbeta repertoires from subjects exposed to, actively infected with, or recovered from COVID-19 were included in the dataset. A freely available public database, intended as a resource for researchers studying the immune response to SARS-CoV-2, is where the repertoires were released. The samples were drawn from the first 160 participants of the ongoing ImmuneRACE study and from over 950 subjects provided by 6 global collaborators. A de-identified subject ID, COVID-19 status, age in years and sex were almost always included in the sample metadata. Where available, HLA class I and class II types were obtained from metadata supplied by the sample provider rather than from assay-based typing. The investigation overall reported the following: How much clinical and demographic metadata was included differed by source and by participant, and the metadata was provided uncurated.

The collaborating institutions used their own protocols to collect whole blood in K2EDTA tubes. For TCRbeta analysis, collaborators shipped samples as frozen whole blood, isolated PBMCs, or DNA extracted from either of those sample types. TCRbeta CDR3 regions were amplified from genomic DNA by means of the immunoSEQ Assay, a bias-controlled multiplex PCR. The source study handled its data this way. The number of nucleated cells in each sample was estimated from the amplification of reference gene primers within the assay. Sequence reads were collapsed and filtered to measure the absolute abundance of every unique TCRbeta CDR3 rearrangement. For each sample, productive Simpson clonality was calculated as the square root of Simpson's diversity index across productive rearrangements. Drawn from immuneACCESS, this table holds only the in-frame rearrangements with V and J called that TCRdb kept. Clones are partly lost; checked studies trace under half to an unresolved V gene and leave the rest unexplained. V and J calls plus clone size are reproduced from that table; the DNA served to infer D and trimming. For this sample there are approximately 210,000 clones; 84% appear just once. About 20% of the sample is taken by the ten largest.

V trim: 1 base; J trim: 4 bases; unmatched bases: 14. Per the germline V gene (reference sequence), LNHNV is the CDR1 and YYDKDF is the CDR2. Including the terminal cysteine and phenylalanine, the CDR3 comprises 19 residues. Only CDR3 DNA is held: 57 bases, read in frame from base 1. A word on this clone: Its antigen is unknown. No per-base quality is available; no much larger clone lies one base away.

This chain is built from TRBV15 and TRBJ2-3; TRBD1 fits 10 bases in the junction. The sequence came from a man in his thirties or forties with active or convalescent COVID-19. The specimen sequenced was peripheral blood. The CDR3 protein is CATSRVGVTGQGIPDTQYF. The DNA reads as follows: TGTGCCACCAGCAGAGTCGGAGTTACGGGACAGGGGATTCCAGATACGCAGTATTTT. With the portions outside the CDR3 filled from the reference TRBV15 and TRBJ2-3 genes, the complete variable region becomes DAMVIQNPRYQVTQFGKPVTLSCSQTLNHNVMYWYQQKSSQAPKLLFHYYDKDFNNEADTPDNFQSRRPNTSFCFLDIRSPGLGDTAMYLCATSRVGVTGQGIPDTQYFGPGTRLTVL.